These 26 T cell receptor beta chains came from one sample sequenced in a study of somatic mutations in cytotoxic T cells in rheumatoid arthritis. Measured with immunoSEQ multiplex PCR; TCRdb has only the in-frame clones, and not every one. The data hold fewer than 40,000 clones, with around 86% observed a single time. The material sequenced was CD8+ T cells sorted from blood. Source of these receptors: an adult with rheumatoid arthritis.

CDR3 region: CASSWGGIDEKLFF. The DNA of the CDR3 is TGCGCCAGCAGCTGGGGGGGGATCGATGAAAAACTGTTTTTT. The J gene is TRBJ1-4, the V gene TRBV5-1; D is perhaps TRBD1 (5 bases). Trimming removed 3 bases from V and 6 bases from J, with 12 bases in between. This CDR3 is 14 amino acids long. Germline CDR1 SGHRS, CDR2 YFSETQ.

This chain's CDR3 is CAIRPGLAGSDEQFF. CDR3 bases: TGTGCCATCAGACCCGGACTAGCGGGATCCGATGAGCAGTTCTTC. The J gene is TRBJ2-1, the V gene TRBV10-3, with 12 bases lining up with TRBD2. This CDR3 is built from 15 residues. CDR1 is ENHRY and CDR2 is SYGVKD in the germline V gene. V was pared by 6 bases and J by 8 bases, with 8 bases of the junction left unmatched.

This clone was counted between two and nine times. The chain recombines TRBV4-1 with TRBJ1-6; the D is unclear. Germline-derived CDR1 and CDR2 are MGHRA and YSYEKL. The V and J ends lost 0 bases and 7 bases respectively, with 10 bases between them. This CDR3 contains 15 residues. The CDR3 coding sequence is TGCGCCAGCAGCCAAGATGGCCTCCGGAATTCACCCCTCCACTTT. It codes for CASSQDGLRNSPLHF.

The V and J genes are TRBV29-1 and TRBJ2-7, with D perhaps matching TRBD1 (6 bases). Germline V CDR1 and CDR2: SQVTM, ANQGSEA. The CDR3 is 12 amino acids. V was cut by 5 bases and J by 3 bases, with 11 bases left in between. This CDR3 is CSVRGGDYEQYF. The CDR3 region has the DNA TGCAGCGTTAGAGGGGGAGACTACGAGCAGTACTTC.

This sequence joins TRBV6-5 and TRBJ2-1; D remains unclear. The germline V and J ends were trimmed by 2 bases and 5 bases, with 10 bases remaining between them. There are 14 residues in the CDR3. Germline V CDR1 and CDR2: MNHEY, SVGAGI. Here the CDR3 reads CASSYVRGHNEQFF. In DNA form, the CDR3 reads TGTGCCAGCAGTTACGTCCGAGGCCACAATGAGCAGTTCTTC.

The chain combines TRBV13 with TRBJ2-1; TRBD1 is a possible D gene (5 bases). This CDR3 contains 15 residues. CDR1 is PRHDT and CDR2 is FYEKMQ in the germline V gene (reference sequence). Between the trimmed V and J ends, which lost 5 bases and 12 bases, there was a span of 23 bases. The CDR3 loop reads CASSAGAGKPHGQFF. The CDR3 nucleotides read TGTGCCAGCAGCGCCGGAGCAGGGAAACCCCATGGGCAGTTCTTC.

The chain recombines TRBV6-5 with TRBJ2-3, with D uncertain. In germline, CDR1 is MNHEY, CDR2 SVGAGI. The V end lost 7 bases, the J end lost 3 bases, and 11 bases lay between the germline ends. The CDR3 runs 13 residues. CDR3 in amino acids: CASTQRGTDTQYF. DNA of the CDR3: TGTGCCAGCACACAGCGCGGAACAGATACGCAGTATTTT.

The gene calls are TRBV5-6 and TRBJ1-1; TRBD1 is a possible D gene (5 bases). V gave up 4 bases and J gave up 2 bases, with 9 bases separating them. Germline assignment: CDR1 SGHDT and CDR2 YYEEEE. The CDR3 has 13 residues. CDR3 DNA: TGTGCCAGCAGCCTGGGGGTAAACACTGAAGCTTTCTTT. Encoded protein: CASSLGVNTEAFF. Using reference TRBV5-6 and TRBJ1-1 for the parts outside the CDR3, the full variable domain is DAGVTQSPTHLIKTRGQQVTLRCSPKSGHDTVSWYQQALGQGPQFIFQYYEEEERQRGNFPDRFSGHQFPNYSSELNVNALLLGDSALYLCASSLGVNTEAFFGQGTRLTVV.

The count of this clone is one. The chain couples TRBV7-3 to TRBJ2-1; D is perhaps TRBD1 or TRBD2 (5 bases each). The germline gives CDR1 SGHTA, CDR2 FQGTGA. The V and J ends lost 5 bases and 3 bases respectively, with 17 bases between them. The CDR3 has 16 residues. CDR3: CASSQEPGTHYNEQFF. Written as DNA, the CDR3 is TGTGCCAGCAGCCAAGAACCCGGGACGCACTACAATGAGCAGTTCTTC.

V and J are TRBV19 and TRBJ2-7; 8 nucleotides align to TRBD2. V shed 4 bases, J shed 4 bases, and the junction held 9 bases outside the gene matches. Germline V lookup: CDR1 LNHDA, CDR2 SQIVND (reference sequence). The CDR3 sequence is 15 residues long. The CDR3 coding sequence is TGTGCCAGTAGTAGGAGCGGGAGCTACCGATACGAGCAGTACTTC. This gives the protein CASSRSGSYRYEQYF.

This clone has just a few counts. The chain is built from TRBV19 and TRBJ2-7; D is ambiguous. This CDR3 comprises 12 residues. The germline V gene has CDR1 LNHDA and CDR2 SQIVND (reference sequence). V was cut by 6 bases and J by 2 bases, with 8 bases left in between. The CDR3 region is CASSASAYEQYF. Here the CDR3 DNA reads TGTGCCAGTAGCGCCAGCGCCTACGAGCAGTACTTC.

This chain joins TRBV7-9 and TRBJ2-1; D is ambiguous. This CDR3 has 12 residues. The germline V gene encodes CDR1 SEHNR and CDR2 FQNEAQ (reference sequence). V lost 0 bases and J lost 4, with 1 base in between. The CDR3 protein is CASSLAYNEQFF. DNA for the CDR3: TGTGCCAGCAGCTTAGCTTACAATGAGCAGTTCTTC. Variable domain in full (rest from reference TRBV7-9 and TRBJ2-1): DTGVSQNPRHKITKRGQNVTFRCDPISEHNRLYWYRQTLGQGPEFLTYFQNEAQLEKSRLLSDRFSAERPKGSFSTLEIQRTEQGDSAMYLCASSLAYNEQFFGPGTRLTVL.

CDR3 sequence reads: CAWSRGQGNQPQHF. In DNA form, the CDR3 reads TGTGCCTGGAGTCGCGGACAGGGCAATCAGCCCCAGCATTTT. The V gene is TRBV30, the J gene TRBJ1-5; TRBD1 matches at 7 bases. CDR1 GTSNPN and CDR2 SVGIG come from the germline V gene (reference sequence). V lost 2 bases to trimming and J lost 2 bases; unmatched junction nucleotides: 3. The CDR3 totals 14 residues.

The rearrangement uses TRBV4-1 and TRBJ1-1; TRBD1 might be the D (5 bases). From germline, CDR1 is MGHRA and CDR2 YSYEKL. This CDR3 comprises 13 residues. V shed 1 base and J shed 6 bases, with 9 bases lying between them. The CDR3 coding sequence is TGCGCCAGCAGCCAAGGACAAGGGGCTGAAGCTTTCTTT. It is translated as CASSQGQGAEAFF.

This clone was counted a few times. The chain employs TRBV9 and TRBJ2-3; D not resolved. This CDR3 region has 15 residues. The germline gives CDR1 SGDLS, CDR2 YYNGEE. Trimming shortened V by 0 bases and J by 9 bases, and 17 bases separated the two germline ends. CDR3 nucleotides: TGTGCCAGCAGCGTAGCTACTGTGGAAGGGATCACGCAGTATTTT. This encodes CASSVATVEGITQYF.

The V call is TRBV9, the J call TRBJ1-2; possibly TRBD1 for D (5 bases). The V end was cut by 0 bases, the J end by 4 bases, with 10 bases between. The CDR3 length is 14 residues. CDR1 and CDR2 from the germline V gene are SGDLS and YYNGEE. Written as DNA, the CDR3 is TGTGCCAGCAGCGTAGGGGGGGGGTCCTATGGCTACACCTTC. It is translated as CASSVGGGSYGYTF. The entire variable domain, with the rest obtained from reference TRBV9 and TRBJ1-2, is as follows: DSGVTQTPKHLITATGQRVTLRCSPRSGDLSVYWYQQSLDQGLQFLIQYYNGEERAKGNILERFSAQQFPDLHSELNLSSLELGDSALYFCASSVGGGSYGYTFGSGTRLTVV.

The rearrangement uses TRBV5-6 and TRBJ2-7; 8 nucleotides align to TRBD1. The CDR3 runs to 14 residues. The germline V gene encodes CDR1 SGHDT and CDR2 YYEEEE. With V trimmed by 4 bases and J by 3 bases, 6 bases remained unmatched. The DNA for the CDR3 is TGTGCCAGCAGCGGTGGACAGGGAGGCTACGAGCAGTACTTC. Protein: CASSGGQGGYEQYF.

V is TRBV11-2 and J is TRBJ1-1, with D perhaps TRBD1 (5 bases). Germline V lookup: CDR1 SGHAT, CDR2 FQNNGV. The CDR3 sequence is 14 residues long. V lost 8 bases and J lost 1, with 14 bases in between. CDR3 sequence: CASGYRPPNTEAFF. CDR3 nucleotide sequence: TGTGCCAGCGGCTACAGGCCCCCGAACACTGAAGCTTTCTTT.

This chain uses TRBV7-3 with TRBJ1-4; no clear D. CDR3 length: 15 amino acids. Germline V lookup: CDR1 SGHTA, CDR2 FQGTGA. Between the trimmed V and J ends, which lost 5 bases and 0 bases, there was a span of 10 bases. CDR3 residues: CASSPTGTTNEKLFF. As DNA, the CDR3 is TGTGCCAGCAGCCCGACGGGCACAACTAATGAAAAACTGTTTTTT.

This chain uses TRBV14 with TRBJ2-7; D unresolved. V was cut by 3 bases and J by 3 bases, with 6 bases left in between. The germline V gene has CDR1 SGHDN and CDR2 FVKESK. The CDR3 sequence is 12 residues long. The CDR3 DNA reads as TGTGCCAGCAGCCAGGTTAGCTACGAGCAGTACTTC. It yields the protein CASSQVSYEQYF.

The chain has TRBV30 and TRBJ1-2; no firm D call. The V end lost 6 bases, the J end lost 0 bases, and 17 bases lay between the germline ends. CDR3 length: 15 amino acids. The germline V gene encodes CDR1 GTSNPN and CDR2 SVGIG (reference sequence). CDR3 nucleotide sequence: TGTGCCTGCCCAACCACCCTAATGACTAACTATGGCTACACCTTC. Translation: CACPTTLMTNYGYTF.

The V and J genes are TRBV4-1 and TRBJ2-2; D possibly corresponds to TRBD1 (5 bases). Deletions cut 5 bases from V and 0 bases from J, with 13 bases between. The CDR3 has 16 amino acids. Looked up from germline, CDR1 is MGHRA and CDR2 is YSYEKL. CDR3 residues: CASSWNTGANTGELFF. For the CDR3, the DNA is TGCGCCAGCAGCTGGAACACAGGAGCGAACACCGGGGAGCTGTTTTTT.

V usage is TRBV2 and J usage is TRBJ2-1; tentative D call: TRBD2 (5 bases). The CDR3 totals 15 residues. Trimming removed 2 bases from V and 3 bases from J, with 11 bases in between. Germline V gene lookup returns CDR1 SNHLY and CDR2 FYNNEI. The CDR3 DNA is TGTGCCAGCAGTGAACGAGAAGCGGACTACAATGAGCAGTTCTTC. Amino acid sequence: CASSEREADYNEQFF.

The V and J genes are TRBV5-6 and TRBJ2-3, with D unclear. The V gene lost 4 bases and the J gene lost 7 bases, with 16 bases spanning the gap. The CDR3 spans 14 residues. The germline gives CDR1 SGHDT, CDR2 YYEEEE. CDR3 coding DNA: TGTGCCAGCAGCCTTGGCCTAGAAAGGTATACGCAGTATTTT. It codes for CASSLGLERYTQYF.

CDR3 loop: CSVEGGGGQPQHF. CDR3 in DNA: TGCAGCGTCGAGGGGGGGGGCGGGCAGCCCCAGCATTTT. The chain employs TRBV29-1 and TRBJ1-5, with D possibly TRBD1 on 6 matching bases. The V and J ends lost 6 bases and 7 bases respectively, with 16 bases between them. Per germline, CDR1 SQVTM and CDR2 ANQGSEA. This CDR3 is 13 amino acids long.

This sequence joins TRBV29-1 and TRBJ2-7, with D possibly matching TRBD1 (6 bases). Trimming cost V 2 bases and J 7 bases, with 21 bases left between them. The V gene's germline CDR1 is SQVTM and CDR2 ANQGSEA. The CDR3 runs 15 residues. The CDR3 DNA sequence: TGCAGCGTTGAACTAGATACAGGGCGCCGGAGGGAGCAGTACTTC. Its protein product is CSVELDTGRRREQYF.